A few counts support the clone carrying this TCR beta chain. Its antigen remains unidentified. Regarding time point: patch test 1, 2 weeks after DPC sensitization. Treatment of the sample: therapeutic diphenylcyclopropenone sensitization with weekly scalp DPC. This sample was taken from a study of human T cells and chemical hapten exposure. In the study overall: Variation in per-sample TCR yields came mainly from small pooled library volume differences. Study-level results: Healthy people's immune response may differ from that of the donors, who had alopecia. Expanded TCR counts at PT1 were positively correlated with the patch test score.

TCRdb re-called the RACE reads with MiXCR, one entry per CDR3 protein. The sample carries about 120,000 distinct CDR3 sequences, 12% to 15% recorded once. This TCR came from a man younger than 35 with alopecia areata. Some clones in this sample may be carry-over from other donors' samples. The sample in question was whole blood, obtained in connection with sensitization to the hapten diphenylcyclopropenone (DPC).

CDR3 DNA sequence: TGCGCCAGCAGCCCGCACGGGACAGGGGAAAACTATGGCTACACCTTC. Residues: CASSPHGTGENYGYTF. This chain joins TRBV4-3 and TRBJ1-2; 10 bases map to TRBD1. Losses at the gene ends were 4 bases for V and 2 bases for J; bases not matched to a gene: 7. Germline CDR1 LGHNA, CDR2 YSLEER. The CDR3 has 16 residues.